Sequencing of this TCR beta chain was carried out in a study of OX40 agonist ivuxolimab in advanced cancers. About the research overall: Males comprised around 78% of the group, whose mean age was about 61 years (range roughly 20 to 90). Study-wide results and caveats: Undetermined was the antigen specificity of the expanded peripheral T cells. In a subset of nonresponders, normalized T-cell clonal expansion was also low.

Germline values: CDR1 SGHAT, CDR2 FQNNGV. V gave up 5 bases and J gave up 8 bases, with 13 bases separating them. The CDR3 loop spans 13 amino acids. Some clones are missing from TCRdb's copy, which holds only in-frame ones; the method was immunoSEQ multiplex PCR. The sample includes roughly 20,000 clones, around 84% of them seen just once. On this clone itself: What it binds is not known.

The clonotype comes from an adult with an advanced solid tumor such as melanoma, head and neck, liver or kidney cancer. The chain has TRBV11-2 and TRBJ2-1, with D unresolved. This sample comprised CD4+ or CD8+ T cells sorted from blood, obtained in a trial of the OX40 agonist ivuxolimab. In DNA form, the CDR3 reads TGTGCCAGCAGCAGACGGAATTTCGATGAGCAGTTCTTC. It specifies CASSRRNFDEQFF.